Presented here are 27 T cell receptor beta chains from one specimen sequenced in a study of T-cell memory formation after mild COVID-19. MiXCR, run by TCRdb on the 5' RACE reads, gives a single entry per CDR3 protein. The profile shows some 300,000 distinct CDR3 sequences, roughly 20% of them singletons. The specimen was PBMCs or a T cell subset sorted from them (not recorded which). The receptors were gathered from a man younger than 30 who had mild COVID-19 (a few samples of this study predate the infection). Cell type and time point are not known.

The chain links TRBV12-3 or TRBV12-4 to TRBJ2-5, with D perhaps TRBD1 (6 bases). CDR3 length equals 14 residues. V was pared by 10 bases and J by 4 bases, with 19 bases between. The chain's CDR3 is CATLLQGFGETQYF. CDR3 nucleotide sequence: TGTGCCACCTTACTACAGGGATTTGGAGAGACCCAGTACTTC.

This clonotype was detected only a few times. CDR3 DNA sequence: TGCGCCAGCATGGGACTTCCCGGTCCAGATACGCAGTATTTT. Protein sequence: CASMGLPGPDTQYF. V and J are TRBV5-1 and TRBJ2-3, with TRBD2 as a possible D gene (6 bases). Germline CDR1 and CDR2: SGHRS and YFSETQ. The V and J ends lost 6 bases and 4 bases respectively, with 15 bases between them. The CDR3 totals 14 residues.

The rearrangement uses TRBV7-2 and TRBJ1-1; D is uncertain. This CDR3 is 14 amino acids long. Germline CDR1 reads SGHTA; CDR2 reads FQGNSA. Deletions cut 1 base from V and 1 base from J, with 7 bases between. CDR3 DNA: TGTGCCAGCAGCTTAGAAAGGAGGAACACTGAAGCTTTCTTT. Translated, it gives CASSLERRNTEAFF.

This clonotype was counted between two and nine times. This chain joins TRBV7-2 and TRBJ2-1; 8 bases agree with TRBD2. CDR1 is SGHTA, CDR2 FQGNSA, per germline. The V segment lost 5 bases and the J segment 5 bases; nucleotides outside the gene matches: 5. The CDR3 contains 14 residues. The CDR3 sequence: CASSVQRGHNEQFF. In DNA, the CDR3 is TGTGCCAGCAGCGTCCAGCGGGGGCACAATGAGCAGTTCTTC.

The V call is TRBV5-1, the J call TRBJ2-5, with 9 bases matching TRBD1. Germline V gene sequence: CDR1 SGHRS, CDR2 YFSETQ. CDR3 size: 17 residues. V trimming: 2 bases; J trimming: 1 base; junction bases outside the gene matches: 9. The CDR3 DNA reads TGCGCCAGCAGCTTCGGACAGGGGATTGTGAGCCAAGAGACCCAGTACTTC. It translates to CASSFGQGIVSQETQYF. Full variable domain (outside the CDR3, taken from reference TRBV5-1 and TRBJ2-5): KAGVTQTPRYLIKTRGQQVTLSCSPISGHRSVSWYQQTPGQGLQFLFEYFSETQRNKGNFPGRFSGRQFSNSRSEMNVSTLELGDSALYLCASSFGQGIVSQETQYFGPGTRLLVL.

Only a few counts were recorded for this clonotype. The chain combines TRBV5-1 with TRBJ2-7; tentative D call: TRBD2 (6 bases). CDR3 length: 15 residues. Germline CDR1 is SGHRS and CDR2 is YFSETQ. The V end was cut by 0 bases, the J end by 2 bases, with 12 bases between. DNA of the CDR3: TGCGCCAGCAGCTTGGGGCAGGGACTTCCCTACGAGCAGTACTTC. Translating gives CASSLGQGLPYEQYF.

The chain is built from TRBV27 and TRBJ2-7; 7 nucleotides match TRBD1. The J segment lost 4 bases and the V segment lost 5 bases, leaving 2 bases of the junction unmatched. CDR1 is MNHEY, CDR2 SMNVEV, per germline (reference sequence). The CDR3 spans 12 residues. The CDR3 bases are TGTGCCAGCAGTCCGGGACAGTACGAGCAGTACGTC. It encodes CASSPGQYEQYV.

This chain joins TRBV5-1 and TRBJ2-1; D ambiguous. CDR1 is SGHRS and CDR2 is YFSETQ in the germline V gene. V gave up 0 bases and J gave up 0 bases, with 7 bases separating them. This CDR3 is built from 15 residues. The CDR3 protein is CASSLVQISYNEQFF. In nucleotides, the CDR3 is TGCGCCAGCAGCTTGGTACAGATCTCCTACAATGAGCAGTTCTTC.

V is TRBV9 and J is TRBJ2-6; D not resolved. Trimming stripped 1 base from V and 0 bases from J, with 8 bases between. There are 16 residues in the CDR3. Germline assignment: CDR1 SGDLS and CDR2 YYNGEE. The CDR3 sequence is CASSVSDHSGANVLTF. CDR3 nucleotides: TGTGCCAGCAGCGTATCTGACCACTCTGGGGCCAACGTCCTGACTTTC.

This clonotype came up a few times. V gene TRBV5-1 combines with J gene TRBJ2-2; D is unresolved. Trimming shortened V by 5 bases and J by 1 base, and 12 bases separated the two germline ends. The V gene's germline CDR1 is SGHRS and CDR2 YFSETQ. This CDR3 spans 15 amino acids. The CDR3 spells CASRPVAGNTGELFF. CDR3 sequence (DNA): TGCGCCAGCAGACCGGTCGCAGGGAACACCGGGGAGCTGTTTTTT.

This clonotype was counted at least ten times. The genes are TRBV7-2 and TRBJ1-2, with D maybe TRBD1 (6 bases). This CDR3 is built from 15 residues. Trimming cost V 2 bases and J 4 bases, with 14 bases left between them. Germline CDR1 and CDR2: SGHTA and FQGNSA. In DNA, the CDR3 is TGTGCCAGCAGCTTACTCTCGGGGGGCCTCTATGGCTACACCTTC. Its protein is CASSLLSGGLYGYTF.

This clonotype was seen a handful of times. The CDR3 nucleotides read TGCGCCAGCAGCCACTACAGGGGGGTGGGCGATCAGCCCCAGCATTTT. Translated: CASSHYRGVGDQPQHF. The chain employs TRBV4-1 and TRBJ1-5; 8 bases match TRBD1. The CDR3 contains 16 residues. The germline CDR1 and CDR2 sequences are MGHRA and YSYEKL. Trimming cost V 3 bases and J 5 bases; bases outside gene matches: 9.

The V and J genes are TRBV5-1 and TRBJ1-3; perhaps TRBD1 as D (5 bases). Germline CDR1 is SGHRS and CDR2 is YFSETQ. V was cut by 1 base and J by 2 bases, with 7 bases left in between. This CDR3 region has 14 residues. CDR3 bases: TGCGCCAGCAGCTTGTCAGGGACTGGAAACACCATATATTTT. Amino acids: CASSLSGTGNTIYF. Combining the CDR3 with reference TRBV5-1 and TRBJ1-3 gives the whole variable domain KAGVTQTPRYLIKTRGQQVTLSCSPISGHRSVSWYQQTPGQGLQFLFEYFSETQRNKGNFPGRFSGRQFSNSRSEMNVSTLELGDSALYLCASSLSGTGNTIYFGEGSWLTVV.

CDR3 loop: CASSLGRQGVGTQYF. The CDR3 nucleotides read TGTGCCAGCAGCTTAGGCAGGCAGGGGGTGGGGACCCAGTACTTC. The chain joins TRBV7-6 to TRBJ2-5; 7 positions agree with TRBD1. Germline V gives CDR1 SGHVS, CDR2 FNYEAQ. This CDR3 region has 15 residues. V dropped 1 base and J dropped 7; count of bases not matched to a gene: 9.

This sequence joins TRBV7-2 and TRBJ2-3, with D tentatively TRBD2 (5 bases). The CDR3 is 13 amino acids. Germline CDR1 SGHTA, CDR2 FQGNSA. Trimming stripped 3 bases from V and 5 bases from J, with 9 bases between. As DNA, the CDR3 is TGTGCCAGCAGCTTGGCAAGCGGAGATACGCAGTATTTT. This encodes CASSLASGDTQYF.

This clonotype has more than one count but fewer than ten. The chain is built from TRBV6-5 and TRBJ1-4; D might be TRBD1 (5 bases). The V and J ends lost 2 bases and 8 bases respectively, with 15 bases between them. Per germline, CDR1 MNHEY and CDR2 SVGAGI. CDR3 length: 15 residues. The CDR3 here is CASSYGGSNSEKLFF. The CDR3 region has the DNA TGTGCCAGCAGTTACGGGGGGTCAAATTCGGAAAAACTGTTTTTT.

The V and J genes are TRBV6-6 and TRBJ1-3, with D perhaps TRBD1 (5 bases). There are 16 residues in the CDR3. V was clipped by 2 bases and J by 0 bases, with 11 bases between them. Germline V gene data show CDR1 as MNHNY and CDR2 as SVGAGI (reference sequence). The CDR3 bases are TGTGCCAGCAGTTACCGGGGCAAACTCTCTGGAAACACCATATATTTT. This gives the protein CASSYRGKLSGNTIYF.

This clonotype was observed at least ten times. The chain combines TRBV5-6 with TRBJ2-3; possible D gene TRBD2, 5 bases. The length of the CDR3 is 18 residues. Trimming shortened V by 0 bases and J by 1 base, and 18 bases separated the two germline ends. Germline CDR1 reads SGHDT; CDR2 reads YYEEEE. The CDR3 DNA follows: TGTGCCAGCAGCTTGGGTCCCCCCGAGGACTGGGGCACAGATACGCAGTATTTT. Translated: CASSLGPPEDWGTDTQYF.

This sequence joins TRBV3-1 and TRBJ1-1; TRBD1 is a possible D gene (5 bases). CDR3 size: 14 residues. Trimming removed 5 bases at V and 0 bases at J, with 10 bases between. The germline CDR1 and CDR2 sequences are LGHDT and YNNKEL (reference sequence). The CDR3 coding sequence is TGTGCCAGCAGCGAGACAGCGATGAACACTGAAGCTTTCTTT. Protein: CASSETAMNTEAFF. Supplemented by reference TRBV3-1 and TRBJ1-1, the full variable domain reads DTAVSQTPKYLVTQMGNDKSIKCEQNLGHDTMYWYKQDSKKFLKIMFSYNNKELIINETVPNRFSPKSPDKAHLNLHINSLELGDSAVYFCASSETAMNTEAFFGQGTRLTVV.

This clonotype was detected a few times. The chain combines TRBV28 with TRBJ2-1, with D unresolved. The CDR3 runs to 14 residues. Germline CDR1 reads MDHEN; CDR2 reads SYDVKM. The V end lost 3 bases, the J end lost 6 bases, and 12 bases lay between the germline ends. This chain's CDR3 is CASSFGWGVNEQFF. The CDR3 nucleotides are TGTGCCAGCAGTTTCGGTTGGGGTGTCAATGAGCAGTTCTTC.

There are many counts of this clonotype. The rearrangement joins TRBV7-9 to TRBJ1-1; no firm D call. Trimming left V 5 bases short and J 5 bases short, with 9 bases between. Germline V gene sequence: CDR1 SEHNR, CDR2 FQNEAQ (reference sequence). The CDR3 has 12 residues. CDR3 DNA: TGTGCCAGCAGCCCATCCGGGACTGAAGCTTTCTTT. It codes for CASSPSGTEAFF.

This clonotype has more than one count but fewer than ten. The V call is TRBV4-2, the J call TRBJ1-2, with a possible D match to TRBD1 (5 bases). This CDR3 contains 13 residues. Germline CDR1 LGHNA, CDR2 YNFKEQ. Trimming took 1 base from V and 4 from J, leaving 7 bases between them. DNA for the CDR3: TGTGCCAGCAGCCAAGGGGGGATCTATGGCTACACCTTC. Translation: CASSQGGIYGYTF.

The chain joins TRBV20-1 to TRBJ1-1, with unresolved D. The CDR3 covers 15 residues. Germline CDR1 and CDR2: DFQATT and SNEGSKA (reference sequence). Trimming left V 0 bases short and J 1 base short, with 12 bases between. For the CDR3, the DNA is TGCAGTGCTAGAGAGGATCACAGAACGAACACTGAAGCTTTCTTT. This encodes CSAREDHRTNTEAFF.

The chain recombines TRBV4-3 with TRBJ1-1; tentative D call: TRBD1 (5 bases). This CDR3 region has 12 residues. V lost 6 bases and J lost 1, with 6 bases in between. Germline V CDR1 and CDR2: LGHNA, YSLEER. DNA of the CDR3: TGCGCCAGCAGAGGACAGAACACTGAAGCTTTCTTT. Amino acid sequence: CASRGQNTEAFF.

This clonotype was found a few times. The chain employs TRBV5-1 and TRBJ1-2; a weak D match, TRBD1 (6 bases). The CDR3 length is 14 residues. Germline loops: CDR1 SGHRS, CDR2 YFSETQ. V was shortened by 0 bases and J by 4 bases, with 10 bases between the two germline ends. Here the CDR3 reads CASSLAQQGYGYTF. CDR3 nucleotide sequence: TGCGCCAGCAGCTTGGCCCAACAGGGCTATGGCTACACCTTC.

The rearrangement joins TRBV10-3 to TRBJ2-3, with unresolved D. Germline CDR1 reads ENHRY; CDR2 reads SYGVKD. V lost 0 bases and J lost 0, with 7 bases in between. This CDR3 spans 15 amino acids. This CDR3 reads CAISESATSTDTQYF. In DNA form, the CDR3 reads TGTGCCATCAGTGAGTCAGCGACCAGCACAGATACGCAGTATTTT.

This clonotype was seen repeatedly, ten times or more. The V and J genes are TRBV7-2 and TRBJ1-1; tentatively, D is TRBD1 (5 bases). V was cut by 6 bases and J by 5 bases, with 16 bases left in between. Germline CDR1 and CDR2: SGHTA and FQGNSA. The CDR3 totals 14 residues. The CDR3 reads CASSFQGKGTEAFF. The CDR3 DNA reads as TGTGCCAGCAGTTTTCAGGGCAAGGGGACTGAAGCTTTCTTT.